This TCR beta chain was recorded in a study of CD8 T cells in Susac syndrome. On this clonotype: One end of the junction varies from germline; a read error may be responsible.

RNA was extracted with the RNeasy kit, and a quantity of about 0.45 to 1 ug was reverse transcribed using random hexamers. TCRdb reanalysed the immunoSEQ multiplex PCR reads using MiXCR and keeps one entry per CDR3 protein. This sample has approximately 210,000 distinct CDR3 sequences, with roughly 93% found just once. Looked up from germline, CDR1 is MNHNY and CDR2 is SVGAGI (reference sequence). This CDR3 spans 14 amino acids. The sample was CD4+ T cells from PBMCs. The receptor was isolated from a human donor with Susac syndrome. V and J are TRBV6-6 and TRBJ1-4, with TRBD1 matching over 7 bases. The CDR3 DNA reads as TGTGCCAGCAGCCTAGGACAGGATAATGAAAGACTGTTTTTT. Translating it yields CASSLGQDNERLFF.